This T cell receptor beta chain was retrieved from a study of T cell responses to AZD1222 COVID-19 vaccine. About this clone: Its specificity is not known.

V lost 4 bases and J lost 5; bases outside the gene matches: 13. Germline V gene data show CDR1 as SGHTA and CDR2 as FQGNSA. This CDR3 is built from 17 residues. TCRdb keeps only in-frame clones here, not all; method: immunoSEQ multiplex PCR. The sample has 55,000 to 70,000 clones, approximately 89% seen once. Study-level results: Reportedly, nearly half the spike-specific TCRs target unmutated variant regions. Clonal diversity was possibly underestimated, and the donors were mostly white British, with more females.

This material consisted of peripheral blood, taken 28 days after the second AZD1222 dose. The clonotype comes from an adult who received the AZD1222 COVID-19 vaccine. This sequence joins TRBV7-2 and TRBJ2-7; TRBD2 aligns across 11 bases. The CDR3 loop is CASSSGLAGAMGHEQYF. CDR3 nucleotide sequence: TGTGCCAGCAGCTCCGGACTAGCGGGCGCCATGGGCCACGAGCAGTACTTC.